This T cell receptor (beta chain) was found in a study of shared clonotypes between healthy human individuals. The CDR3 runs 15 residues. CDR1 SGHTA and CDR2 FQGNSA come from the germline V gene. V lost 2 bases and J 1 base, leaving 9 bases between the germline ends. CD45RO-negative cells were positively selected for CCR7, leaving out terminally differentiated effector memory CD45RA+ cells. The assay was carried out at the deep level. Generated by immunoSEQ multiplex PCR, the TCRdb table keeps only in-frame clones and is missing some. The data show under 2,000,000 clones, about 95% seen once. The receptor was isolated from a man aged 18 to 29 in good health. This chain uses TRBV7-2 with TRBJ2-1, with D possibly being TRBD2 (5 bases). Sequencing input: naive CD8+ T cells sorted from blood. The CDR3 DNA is TGTGCCAGCAGCTTAAGCGGAGGATCCTACAATGAGCAGTTCTTC. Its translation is CASSLSGGSYNEQFF. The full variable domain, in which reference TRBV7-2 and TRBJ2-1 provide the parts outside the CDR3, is GAGVSQSPSNKVTEKGKDVELRCDPISGHTALYWYRQSLGQGLEFLIYFQGNSAPDKSGLPSDRFSAERTGGSVSTLTIQRTQQEDSAVYLCASSLSGGSYNEQFFGPGTRLTVL.